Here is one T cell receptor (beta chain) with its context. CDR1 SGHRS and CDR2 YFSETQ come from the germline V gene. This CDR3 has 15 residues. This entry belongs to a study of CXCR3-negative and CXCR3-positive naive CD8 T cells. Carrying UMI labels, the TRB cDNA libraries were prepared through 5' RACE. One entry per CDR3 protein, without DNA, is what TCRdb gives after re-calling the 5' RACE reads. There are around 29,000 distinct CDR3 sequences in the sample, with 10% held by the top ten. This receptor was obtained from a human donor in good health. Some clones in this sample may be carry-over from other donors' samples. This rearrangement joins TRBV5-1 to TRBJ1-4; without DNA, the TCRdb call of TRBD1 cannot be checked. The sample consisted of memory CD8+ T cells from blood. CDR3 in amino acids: CASRTGRLGNEKLFF.